This entry lists 28 T cell receptor beta chains sequenced from one sample in a study of shared clonotypes between healthy human individuals. Produced via immunoSEQ multiplex PCR; TCRdb's table is partial and in-frame only. The sample includes over 2 million clones, about 95% of them seen just once. Naive-designated CD8 cells lacked CD45RO, were positively enriched for CCR7, and omitted terminally differentiated effector memory CD45RA+ cells. The sequencing sample was made of naive CD8+ T cells sorted from blood. These receptors were collected from a young man in good health.

V gene TRBV4-3 combines with J gene TRBJ2-3, with a weak D call TRBD2 (5 bases). CDR3 length: 16 residues. Looked up from germline, CDR1 is LGHNA and CDR2 is YSLEER. The ends were cut back, 6 bases at V and 6 bases at J, with 22 bases in the middle. CDR3 nucleotides: TGCGCCAGCAGGCGGTGGGCAGCGGAAAGTGGGGATACGCAGTATTTT. Amino acids: CASRRWAAESGDTQYF.

The chain employs TRBV5-1 and TRBJ2-3; D remains ambiguous. This CDR3 has 14 amino acids. Looked up from germline, CDR1 is SGHRS and CDR2 is YFSETQ. With 4 bases removed from V and 6 bases from J, the gap between germline ends came to 15 bases. CDR3 in amino acids: CASSAGGGVDTQYF. The DNA for the CDR3 is TGCGCCAGCAGCGCCGGTGGCGGCGTCGATACGCAGTATTTT.

Comment on this clone: Other DNA sequences in the same sample also yield this CDR3. The V gene is TRBV9, the J gene TRBJ2-3; D unresolved. This CDR3 is 14 amino acids long. The V end was cut by 0 bases, the J end by 1 base, with 6 bases between. Germline V CDR1 and CDR2: SGDLS, YYNGEE. The DNA of the CDR3 is TGTGCCAGCAGCGTAGGGTCAGGCACAGATACGCAGTATTTT. This sequence encodes CASSVGSGTDTQYF.

V usage is TRBV7-2 and J usage is TRBJ2-3, with D perhaps matching TRBD2 (6 bases). The V gene lost 1 base and the J gene lost 2 bases, with 19 bases spanning the gap. CDR1 is SGHTA and CDR2 is FQGNSA in the germline V gene. There are 18 residues in the CDR3. The CDR3 DNA reads TGTGCCAGCAGCTTAGAAGGCGAAGCGGGCGGTCCCACAGATACGCAGTATTTT. Translated, it gives CASSLEGEAGGPTDTQYF. The variable domain in full, completed from reference TRBV7-2 and TRBJ2-3, reads GAGVSQSPSNKVTEKGKDVELRCDPISGHTALYWYRQSLGQGLEFLIYFQGNSAPDKSGLPSDRFSAERTGGSVSTLTIQRTQQEDSAVYLCASSLEGEAGGPTDTQYFGPGTRLTVL.

The chain employs TRBV5-1 and TRBJ2-5; TRBD2 might be the D (5 bases). Trimming stripped 0 bases from V and 10 bases from J, with 7 bases between. Germline lookup yields CDR1 SGHRS and CDR2 YFSETQ. This CDR3 spans 11 amino acids. The CDR3 DNA sequence: TGCGCCAGCAGCTTGGTACGGGGCCAGTACTTC. Amino acids: CASSLVRGQYF. Supplemented by reference TRBV5-1 and TRBJ2-5, the full variable domain reads KAGVTQTPRYLIKTRGQQVTLSCSPISGHRSVSWYQQTPGQGLQFLFEYFSETQRNKGNFPGRFSGRQFSNSRSEMNVSTLELGDSALYLCASSLVRGQYFGPGTRLLVL.

V usage is TRBV12-2 and J usage is TRBJ2-5; TRBD2 reflects the table's D call only, with no check against the DNA. TRBV12-2 is marked as a pseudogene. The CDR3 is made up of 16 amino acids. Here the CDR3 DNA reads TGTGCAAGTCGCCTCGGAGGGGCAGGGAGTGATGAGACCCAGTACTTC. Translation: CASRLGGAGSDETQYF.

The V call is TRBV4-3, the J call TRBJ2-1; the D is unclear. The CDR3 sequence is 13 residues long. With 1 base removed from V and 6 bases from J, the gap between germline ends came to 7 bases. Germline V CDR1 and CDR2: LGHNA, YSLEER. For the CDR3, the DNA is TGCGCCAGCAGCCAAGGAATGGGCAATGAGCAGTTCTTC. It codes for CASSQGMGNEQFF.

J is TRBJ2-1 and V is TRBV7-9, with 10 bases aligning to TRBD2. The germline V gene encodes CDR1 SEHNR and CDR2 FQNEAQ (reference sequence). With 1 base clipped from V and 7 bases from J, the junction kept 13 bases outside the gene matches. This CDR3 is built from 18 residues. CDR3 bases: TGTGCCAGCAGCTTAGTGGGAGGGCTAGCGGGAGAGGGGAATGAGCAGTTCTTC. It yields the protein CASSLVGGLAGEGNEQFF.

The V gene is TRBV2, the J gene TRBJ2-7, with D maybe TRBD1 (6 bases). CDR3 length: 17 residues. V was pared by 0 bases and J by 3 bases, with 18 bases between. Per the germline V gene, CDR1 is SNHLY and CDR2 is FYNNEI. The CDR3 nucleotides read TGTGCCAGCAGTGAAGCTCCATACCGGGACATAGACTACGAGCAGTACTTC. Protein sequence: CASSEAPYRDIDYEQYF.

The V and J genes are TRBV11-2 and TRBJ2-5; 11 nucleotides align to TRBD2. V was pared by 4 bases and J by 0 bases, with 13 bases of the junction left unmatched. The V gene's germline CDR1 is SGHAT and CDR2 FQNNGV. The CDR3 contains 19 residues. CDR3 nucleotides: TGTGCCAGCAGCTCGGGGGGCCGACTAGCGGGGCGATACCAAGAGACCCAGTACTTC. Its translation: CASSSGGRLAGRYQETQYF.

The rearrangement links TRBV13 to TRBJ2-2, with D hard to call. CDR1 PRHDT and CDR2 FYEKMQ come from the germline V gene (reference sequence). The V end lost 2 bases, the J end lost 1 base, and 14 bases lay between the germline ends. The CDR3 loop spans 17 amino acids. The CDR3 sequence is CASSLSVSRRNTGELFF. The CDR3 DNA follows: TGTGCCAGCAGCTTATCCGTCAGTAGAAGGAACACCGGGGAGCTGTTTTTT.

This chain links TRBV7-2 with TRBJ1-2; 9 bases are shared with TRBD1. With V trimmed by 7 bases and J by 1 base, 16 bases remained unmatched. Germline V gene data show CDR1 as SGHTA and CDR2 as FQGNSA. The CDR3 runs to 18 residues. CDR3 loop: CASIEGAPGQGFNYGYTF. In DNA, the CDR3 is TGTGCCAGCATCGAAGGGGCCCCGGGACAGGGCTTTAACTATGGCTACACCTTC.

The V call is TRBV10-1, the J call TRBJ2-7, with D possibly being TRBD2 (5 bases). The CDR3 sequence is 11 residues long. Germline values: CDR1 WNHNN, CDR2 SYGVQD (reference sequence). V gave up 8 bases and J gave up 0 bases, with 5 bases separating them. The CDR3 coding sequence is TGCGCCAGCGGGAGCTCCTACGAGCAGTACTTC. Protein sequence: CASGSSYEQYF.

Points on this clone: Other DNA sequences in this specimen translate into the identical CDR3. The chain is built from TRBV6-5 and TRBJ2-7; possibly TRBD2 for D (5 bases). The V gene's germline CDR1 is MNHEY and CDR2 SVGAGI. The CDR3 is made up of 13 amino acids. Trimming pared 2 bases from V and 3 bases from J, leaving 8 bases between. CDR3: CASSYRGSYEQYF. For the CDR3, the DNA is TGTGCCAGCAGTTACCGGGGTAGCTACGAGCAGTACTTC.

V is TRBV2 and J is TRBJ2-7, with unresolved D. Trimming took off 7 bases at V and 1 base at J, with 8 bases between the two ends. The CDR3 is 12 amino acids. CDR1 is SNHLY, CDR2 FYNNEI, per germline. As DNA, the CDR3 is TGTGCCAGCAAGGACGGTTCCTACGAGCAGTACTTC. This translates into CASKDGSYEQYF.

The chain combines TRBV7-9 with TRBJ2-2, with D possibly being TRBD2 (6 bases). Germline CDR1 SEHNR, CDR2 FQNEAQ (reference sequence). The CDR3 runs to 18 residues. Trimming shortened V by 5 bases and J by 6 bases, and 25 bases separated the two germline ends. CDR3 residues: CASSLRSSGVRPAGELFF. In nucleotides, the CDR3 is TGTGCCAGCAGCCTCAGATCCTCGGGAGTCCGACCGGCCGGGGAGCTGTTTTTT.

This sequence joins TRBV7-2 and TRBJ2-7; the D gene is possibly TRBD2 (5 bases). CDR3 length: 15 residues. Trimming removed 0 bases from V and 3 bases from J, with 12 bases in between. Germline values: CDR1 SGHTA, CDR2 FQGNSA. The CDR3 region is CASSLAGGSIYEQYF. Here the CDR3 DNA reads TGTGCCAGCAGCTTAGCTGGCGGGTCCATCTACGAGCAGTACTTC.

This clone was observed a single time. This chain uses TRBV5-1 with TRBJ2-7, with D possibly being TRBD1 (5 bases). The germline V and J ends were trimmed by 0 bases and 3 bases, with 13 bases remaining between them. The CDR3 runs to 15 residues. Germline CDR1 is SGHRS and CDR2 is YFSETQ. CDR3 in amino acids: CASSLAQGSRYEQYF. The CDR3 nucleotides are TGCGCCAGCAGCTTGGCGCAGGGCTCTCGCTACGAGCAGTACTTC.

In this sample, this clone turned up once. V usage is TRBV20-1 and J usage is TRBJ2-3, with D unresolved. This CDR3 comprises 11 residues. The V and J ends lost 8 bases and 5 bases respectively, with 11 bases between them. Germline V lookup: CDR1 DFQATT, CDR2 SNEGSKA (reference sequence). The CDR3, as DNA: TGCAGTTCCAAATTGGTAGATACGCAGTATTTT. Protein sequence: CSSKLVDTQYF.

This clone was picked up one time. The genes are TRBV9 and TRBJ1-2; no clear D gene. V shed 6 bases and J shed 4 bases, with 13 bases lying between them. This CDR3 has 13 residues. Germline V gene sequence: CDR1 SGDLS, CDR2 YYNGEE. CDR3 residues: CASTPGSSYGYTF. The CDR3 DNA reads TGTGCCAGCACCCCCGGGAGTAGCTATGGCTACACCTTC.

The rearrangement joins TRBV5-4 to TRBJ2-3, with D possibly matching TRBD1 (5 bases). The CDR3 sequence is 15 residues long. The germline V gene has CDR1 SGHNT and CDR2 YYREEE (reference sequence). The ends were cut back, 4 bases at V and 4 bases at J, with 16 bases in the middle. Written as DNA, the CDR3 is TGTGCCAGCAGCCCTTCGCTAGGGGCGGCAGATACGCAGTATTTT. Protein sequence: CASSPSLGAADTQYF.

The V gene is TRBV6-1, the J gene TRBJ2-3; perhaps TRBD1 as D (5 bases). Trimming took 3 bases from V and 3 from J, leaving 10 bases between them. Germline V gene lookup returns CDR1 MNHNS and CDR2 SASEGT. The CDR3 has 14 amino acids. The DNA for the CDR3 is TGTGCCAGCAGTGAGGCAGGGCGGACAGATACGCAGTATTTT. Amino acids: CASSEAGRTDTQYF.

Concerning this clone itself: The same CDR3 also results from other DNA sequences found in this sample. The chain uses TRBV27 and TRBJ2-3, with 9 bases fitting TRBD2. Germline loops: CDR1 MNHEY, CDR2 SMNVEV (reference sequence). The CDR3 is 14 amino acids. The trim removed 3 bases at V and 6 bases at J, leaving 4 bases unmatched. The CDR3 spells CASSFLAGSDTQYF. The CDR3 DNA is TGTGCCAGCAGTTTCCTAGCGGGATCTGATACGCAGTATTTT.

The chain carries TRBV6-1 and TRBJ1-4; the D gene is possibly TRBD1 (5 bases). Germline V lookup: CDR1 MNHNS, CDR2 SASEGT. This CDR3 region has 14 residues. The V gene lost 3 bases and the J gene lost 2 bases, with 7 bases spanning the gap. The CDR3 spells CASSERGTNEKLFF. DNA for the CDR3: TGTGCCAGCAGTGAGCGGGGGACTAATGAAAAACTGTTTTTT.

The chain links TRBV28 to TRBJ2-3, with D unclear. The germline CDR1 and CDR2 sequences are MDHEN and SYDVKM. Trimming shortened V by 7 bases and J by 2 bases, and 13 bases separated the two germline ends. The CDR3 length is 14 residues. CDR3 DNA sequence: TGTGCCAGCACCTTAGACACTTACACAGATACGCAGTATTTT. This codes for CASTLDTYTDTQYF.

V usage is TRBV7-9 and J usage is TRBJ1-1; perhaps TRBD1 as D (6 bases). Trimming cost V 5 bases and J 5 bases, with 18 bases left between them. CDR3 length: 15 amino acids. Germline V gives CDR1 SEHNR, CDR2 FQNEAQ (reference sequence). CDR3 coding DNA: TGTGCCAGCAGCCTCCCATCTACAGGGAGTACTGAAGCTTTCTTT. Its translation is CASSLPSTGSTEAFF.

The chain has TRBV7-9 and TRBJ2-7, with unresolved D. CDR1 and CDR2 from the germline V gene are SEHNR and FQNEAQ (reference sequence). The CDR3 has 12 amino acids. The V end was cut by 0 bases, the J end by 7 bases, with 7 bases between. The CDR3 DNA follows: TGTGCCAGCAGCTTAGCGATGGGGGAGCAGTACTTC. Translation gives CASSLAMGEQYF.

The chain couples TRBV11-2 to TRBJ1-1; 8 bases match TRBD1. Germline V gene lookup returns CDR1 SGHAT and CDR2 FQNNGV. V lost 4 bases, J lost 1 base, and 2 bases stayed unmatched. This CDR3 has 14 residues. The DNA of the CDR3 is TGTGCCAGCAGCTCACAGGGGGGGAACACTGAAGCTTTCTTT. Translating it yields CASSSQGGNTEAFF.